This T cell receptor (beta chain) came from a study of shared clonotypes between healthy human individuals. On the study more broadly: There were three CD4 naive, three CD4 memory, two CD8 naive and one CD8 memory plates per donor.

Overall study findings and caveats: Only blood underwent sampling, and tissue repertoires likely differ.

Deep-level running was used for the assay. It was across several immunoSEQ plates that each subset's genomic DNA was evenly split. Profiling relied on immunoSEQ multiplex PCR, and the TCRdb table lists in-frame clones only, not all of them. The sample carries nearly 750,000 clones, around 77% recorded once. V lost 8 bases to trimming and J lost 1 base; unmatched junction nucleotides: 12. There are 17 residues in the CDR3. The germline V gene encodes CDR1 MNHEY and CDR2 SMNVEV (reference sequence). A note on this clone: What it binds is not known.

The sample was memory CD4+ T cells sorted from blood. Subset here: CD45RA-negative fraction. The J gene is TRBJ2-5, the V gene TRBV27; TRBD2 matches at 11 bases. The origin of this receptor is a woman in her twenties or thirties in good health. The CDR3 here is CASGTGTSGRSQETQYF. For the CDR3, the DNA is TGTGCCAGCGGTACAGGAACTAGCGGGAGAAGCCAAGAGACCCAGTACTTC.